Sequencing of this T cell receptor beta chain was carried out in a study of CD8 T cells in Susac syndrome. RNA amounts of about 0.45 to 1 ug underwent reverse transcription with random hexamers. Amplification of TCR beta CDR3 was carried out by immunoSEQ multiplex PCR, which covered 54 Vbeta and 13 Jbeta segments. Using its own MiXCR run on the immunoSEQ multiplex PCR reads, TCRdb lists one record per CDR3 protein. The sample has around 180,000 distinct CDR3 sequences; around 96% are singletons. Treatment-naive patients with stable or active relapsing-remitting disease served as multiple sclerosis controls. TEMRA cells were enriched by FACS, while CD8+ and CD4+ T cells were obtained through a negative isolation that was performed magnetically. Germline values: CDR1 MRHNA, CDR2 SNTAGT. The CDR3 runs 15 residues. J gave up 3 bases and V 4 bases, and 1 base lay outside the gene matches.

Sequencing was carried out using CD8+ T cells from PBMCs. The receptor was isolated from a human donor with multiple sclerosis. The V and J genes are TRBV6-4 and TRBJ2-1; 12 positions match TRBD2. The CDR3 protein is CASSATSGSYNEQFF. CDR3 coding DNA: TGTGCCAGCAGTGCGACTAGCGGGAGCTACAATGAGCAGTTCTTC.